Listed below are T cell receptor beta chains from one sample, sequenced in a study of T cell clones after liver transplantation. The table came from immunoSEQ multiplex PCR; TCRdb's copy has only in-frame clones and leaves some out. Altogether tens of thousands of clones are present, more than 85% being singletons, with the ten largest covering 0.98%. This material consisted of CD4+ T cells from blood, taken less than 26 months after liver transplant. The receptors here all came from a human patient who received a liver transplant. The graft donor may have given rise to some T cells. The CDR3 runs from the conserved cysteine through the conserved F or W. D genes are given only for firm matches. Some rows have no size entry. The others give once, few or many, or a class for an expanded clone.

cdr3_aa cdr3_nt clone_size v_call d_call j_call
CASSFPVAGGGELFF TGTGCCAGCAGCTTCCCGGTAGCGGGAGGCGGGGAGCTGTTTTTT . TRBV7-9 TRBD2 TRBJ2-2
CASSWTPGLNEKLFF TGTGCCAGCAGTTGGACCCCGGGCCTGAATGAAAAACTGTTTTTT . TRBV6-5 . TRBJ1-4
CASRKTGINIQYF TGTGCCAGCAGGAAGACAGGGATAAACATTCAGTACTTC once TRBV28 TRBD1 TRBJ2-4
CAWSFLTFDGYTF TGTGCCTGGAGTTTCTTAACTTTTGATGGCTACACCTTC . TRBV30 . TRBJ1-2
CASSPGLADPNEQFF TGTGCCAGCAGCCCGGGACTAGCGGATCCCAATGAGCAGTTCTTC . TRBV5-8 TRBD2 TRBJ2-1
CASSLGSGANVLTF TGCGCCAGCAGCTTGGGGTCTGGGGCCAACGTCCTGACTTTC . TRBV5-1 . TRBJ2-6
CASSPTAGLAGVVYEQYF TGTGCCAGCAGCCCCACCGCAGGACTAGCGGGAGTTGTCTACGAGCAGTACTTC . TRBV11-3 TRBD2 TRBJ2-7
CASRSGTGDGYTF TGTGCCAGCAGATCCGGGACAGGGGATGGCTACACCTTC few TRBV11-3 TRBD1 TRBJ1-2
CASSQGAGAEHYNEQFF TGTGCCAGCAGCCAAGGAGCTGGGGCGGAACACTACAATGAGCAGTTCTTC . TRBV4-2 . TRBJ2-1
CASLRGRQETQYF TGTGCCAGCCTCAGGGGCCGGCAAGAGACCCAGTACTTC . TRBV18 . TRBJ2-5
CASSLTSNTGELFF TGTGCCAGCAGTCTGACATCCAACACCGGGGAGCTGTTTTTT . TRBV6-1 . TRBJ2-2
CASSLGDRVSYTF TGTGCCAGCAGCTTGGGGGACAGGGTTAGCTACACCTTC . TRBV7-3 TRBD1 TRBJ1-2
CASSQDREGLGYTF TGCGCCAGCAGCCAAGATCGAGAGGGACTTGGCTACACCTTC . TRBV4-1 . TRBJ1-2
CASSLGGTQNEQFF TGTGCCAGCAGCTTGGGCGGGACTCAGAATGAGCAGTTCTTC . TRBV11-3 . TRBJ2-1
CASSPRQGMGEKLFF TGTGCCAGCTCACCCCGACAGGGGATGGGTGAAAAACTGTTTTTT . TRBV18 TRBD1 TRBJ1-4
CASSYPTGRGYGYTF TGTGCCAGCAGTTACCCGACAGGGCGAGGCTATGGCTACACCTTC . TRBV6-6 TRBD1 TRBJ1-2
CASSFGTADSYNSPLHF TGCGCCAGCAGCTTCGGCACTGCCGACTCCTATAATTCACCCCTCCACTTT . TRBV5-1 . TRBJ1-6
CASSDRWTSNQPQHF TGTGCCAGCAGCGACCGGTGGACGTCCAATCAGCCCCAGCATTTT . TRBV21-1 . TRBJ1-5
CASSPARAPQETQYF TGTGCCAGCTCCCCCGCGAGGGCCCCCCAAGAGACCCAGTACTTC . TRBV2 . TRBJ2-5
CASSRLVTGDTQYF TGCGCCAGCAGCCGCCTCGTTACGGGTGATACGCAGTATTTT . TRBV5-1 . TRBJ2-3
CASSVSGQASYEQYF TGTGCCAGCAGCGTCTCAGGACAGGCTTCCTACGAGCAGTACTTC . TRBV9 TRBD1 TRBJ2-7
CASSSRHGIETQYF TGTGCCAGCAGCTCGAGACACGGGATCGAGACCCAGTACTTC . TRBV11-3 . TRBJ2-5
CASSQDRATDTQYF TGTGCCAGCAGCCAGGACAGGGCCACAGATACGCAGTATTTT . TRBV7-3 TRBD1 TRBJ2-3
CANWTGRDYGYTF TGTGCCAACTGGACAGGGCGGGACTATGGCTACACCTTC . TRBV2 TRBD1 TRBJ1-2
CSVVLATRNEQFF TGCAGCGTTGTACTAGCGACGCGCAATGAGCAGTTCTTC once TRBV29-1 TRBD2 TRBJ2-1
CASRPGQGAGEQFF TGTGCCAGCAGACCCGGACAGGGGGCGGGAGAGCAGTTCTTC once TRBV2 TRBD1 TRBJ2-1
CASSFRLSYNEQFF TGCGCCAGCAGCTTCCGCCTCTCCTACAATGAGCAGTTCTTC . TRBV5-1 . TRBJ2-1
CASSQDKGTQYF TGTGCCAGCAGCCAAGATAAAGGAACGCAGTATTTT . TRBV4-2 . TRBJ2-3
CASSSTIRLAANTGELFF TGTGCCAGCAGCTCAACCATCCGACTAGCGGCTAACACCGGGGAGCTGTTTTTT . TRBV7-8 TRBD2 TRBJ2-2
CASSLTAGVRGETQYF TGCGCCAGCAGCTTGACAGCGGGAGTGAGGGGAGAGACCCAGTACTTC . TRBV5-1 TRBD2 TRBJ2-5
CASSSPRQGSTQYF TGTGCCAGCAGTTCCCCACGACAGGGGAGTACGCAGTATTTT . TRBV28 TRBD1 TRBJ2-3
CASSLSESSYEQYF TGTGCCAGCAGTTTATCAGAGAGCTCCTACGAGCAGTACTTC . TRBV27 . TRBJ2-7
CASSIGDRDTDTQYF TGTGCCAGTAGTATTGGGGACAGGGACACAGATACGCAGTATTTT . TRBV19 TRBD1 TRBJ2-3
CASNHGTGYTGELFF TGTGCCAGTAACCACGGGACAGGGTATACCGGGGAGCTGTTTTTT . TRBV19 TRBD1 TRBJ2-2
CASSLVLAESSYNEQFF TGCGCCAGCAGCTTGGTGCTAGCGGAAAGCTCCTACAATGAGCAGTTCTTC . TRBV5-1 TRBD2 TRBJ2-1
CASSAGTSGSPGAYEQYF TGTGCCAGTAGTGCTGGGACTAGCGGGAGCCCCGGGGCCTACGAGCAGTACTTC . TRBV19 TRBD2 TRBJ2-7
CASSIRANTYEQYF TGTGCCAGTAGTATTCGAGCGAATACCTACGAGCAGTACTTC . TRBV19 . TRBJ2-7
CASSQLAGAPDTQYF TGTGCCAGCAGCCAACTAGCGGGAGCCCCAGATACGCAGTATTTT . TRBV4-2 TRBD2 TRBJ2-3
CASSQRTSGVYEQFF TGCGCCAGCAGCCAAAGGACTAGCGGGGTCTATGAGCAGTTCTTC . TRBV4-3 TRBD2 TRBJ2-1
CASRSPGTYEQYF TGCGCCAGCAGAAGTCCAGGGACCTACGAGCAGTACTTC . TRBV5-1 . TRBJ2-7
CASSLGGTGVGDTQYF TGCGCCAGCAGCTTGGGCGGGACAGGGGTTGGAGATACGCAGTATTTT . TRBV5-1 TRBD1 TRBJ2-3
CASSQPGVQPQHF TGTGCCAGCAGTCAACCGGGGGTTCAGCCCCAGCATTTT . TRBV28 . TRBJ1-5